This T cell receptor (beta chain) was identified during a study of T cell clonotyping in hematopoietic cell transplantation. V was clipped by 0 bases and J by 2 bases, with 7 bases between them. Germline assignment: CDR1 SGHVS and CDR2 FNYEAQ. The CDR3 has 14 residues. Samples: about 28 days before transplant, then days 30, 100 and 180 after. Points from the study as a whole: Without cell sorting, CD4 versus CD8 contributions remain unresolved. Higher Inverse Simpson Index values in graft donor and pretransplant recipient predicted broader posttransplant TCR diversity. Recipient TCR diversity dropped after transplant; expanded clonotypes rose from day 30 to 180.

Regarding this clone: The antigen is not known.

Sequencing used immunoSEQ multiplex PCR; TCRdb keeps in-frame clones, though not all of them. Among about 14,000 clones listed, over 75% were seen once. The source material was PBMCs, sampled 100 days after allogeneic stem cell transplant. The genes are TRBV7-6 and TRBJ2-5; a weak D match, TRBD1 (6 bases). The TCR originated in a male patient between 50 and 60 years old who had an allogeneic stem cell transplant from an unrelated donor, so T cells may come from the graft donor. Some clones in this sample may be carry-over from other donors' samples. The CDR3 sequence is CASSLAGQQETQYF. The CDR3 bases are TGTGCCAGCAGCTTAGCCGGACAGCAAGAGACCCAGTACTTC.